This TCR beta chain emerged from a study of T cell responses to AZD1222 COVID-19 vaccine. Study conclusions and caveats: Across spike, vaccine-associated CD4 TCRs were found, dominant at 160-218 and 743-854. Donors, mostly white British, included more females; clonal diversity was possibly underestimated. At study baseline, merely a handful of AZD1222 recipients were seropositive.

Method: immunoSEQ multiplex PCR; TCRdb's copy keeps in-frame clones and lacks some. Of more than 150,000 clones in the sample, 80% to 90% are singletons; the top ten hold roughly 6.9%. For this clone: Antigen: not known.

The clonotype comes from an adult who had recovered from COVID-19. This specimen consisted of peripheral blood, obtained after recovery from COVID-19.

The CDR3 DNA sequence: TGTGCCAGCAGCATGTGGACCGGGAGCTCCTACGAGCAGTACTTC. Protein product: CASSMWTGSSYEQYF. The chain is built from TRBV21-1 and TRBJ2-7; the D call TRBD2 from the table was never checked on the DNA. TRBV21-1 represents a pseudogene. The CDR3 runs 15 residues.